This T cell receptor (beta chain) appears in the sequencing data of a study of blood T cell repertoires in COVID-19. Study context: Some COVID-19 samples were acute and others convalescent; all came from the United States, Italy and Spain. Sample material is recorded as cDNA or gDNA derived from T cells, B-cell-depleted T cells, or PBMCs.

From germline, CDR1 is KGHSH and CDR2 LQKENI. CDR3 length equals 13 residues. Trimming left V 5 bases short and J 5 bases short, with 13 bases between. This clone came up many times. Original methodology: Amplified reference gene primers provided the basis for estimating nucleated cell counts. Sequenced by immunoSEQ multiplex PCR; TCRdb stores in-frame clones only, minus some. The D gene and trimming were derived from the DNA, and the V and J assignments and clone size from that table. Of around 340,000 clones listed, about four fifths were seen once; the top ten hold 2.5% to 3%. This chain connects TRBV18 to TRBJ2-7, with D perhaps TRBD1 (6 bases). The TCR originated in a man aged 25-45 years with active or convalescent COVID-19. The sample consisted of peripheral blood. The CDR3 spells CASSSQQGNEQYF. The CDR3 DNA is TGTGCCAGCTCATCACAACAGGGTAACGAGCAGTACTTC.